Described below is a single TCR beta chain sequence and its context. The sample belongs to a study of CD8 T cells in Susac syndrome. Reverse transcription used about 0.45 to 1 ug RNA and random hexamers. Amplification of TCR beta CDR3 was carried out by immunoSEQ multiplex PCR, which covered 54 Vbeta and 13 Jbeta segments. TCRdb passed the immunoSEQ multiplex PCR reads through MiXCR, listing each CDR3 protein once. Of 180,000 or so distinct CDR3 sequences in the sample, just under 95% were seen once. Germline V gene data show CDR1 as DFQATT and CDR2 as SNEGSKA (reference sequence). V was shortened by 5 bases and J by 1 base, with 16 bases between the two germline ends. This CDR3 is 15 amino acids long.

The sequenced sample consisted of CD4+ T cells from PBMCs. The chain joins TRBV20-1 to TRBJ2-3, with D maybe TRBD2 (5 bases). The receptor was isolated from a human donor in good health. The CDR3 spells CSAVSKGRGTDTQYF. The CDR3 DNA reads TGCAGTGCTGTCTCTAAAGGGCGGGGCACAGATACGCAGTATTTT.